These 10 T cell receptor beta chains originate from one sample sequenced in a study of T cells in Graves' hyperthyroidism and ophthalmopathy. Regions amplified from RNA transcripts were the TCR beta CDR3 regions. The TCR CDR3 was amplified in a first-round RT-PCR using the HTBI primer set. One entry per CDR3 protein, called by TCRdb with MiXCR from the multiplex PCR reads. The sample has roughly 700,000 distinct CDR3 sequences; roughly 17% are singletons. The specimen was blood. The receptors originated from a man between 45 and 60 years old with Graves' hyperthyroidism.

With regard to this clonotype: Without the conserved terminal phenylalanine or tryptophan, this CDR3 likely stems from a read error. The chain recombines TRBV20-1 with TRBJ2-3; the D gene is possibly TRBD2 (6 bases). This CDR3 comprises 15 residues. V was clipped by 1 base and J by 2 bases, with 13 bases between them. Germline CDR1 and CDR2: DFQATT and SNEGSKA (reference sequence). CDR3: CSARGVAEATDTQYL. CDR3 sequence (DNA): TGCAGTGCTAGAGGGGTAGCGGAGGCCACAGATACGCAGTATCTT.

This sequence joins TRBV6-1 and TRBJ2-1; TRBD2 matches 13 bases. V lost 5 bases, J lost 9 bases, and 4 bases stayed unmatched. Germline-derived CDR1 and CDR2 are MNHNS and SASEGT. This CDR3 is 14 amino acids long. CDR3 nucleotide sequence: TGTGCCAGCAGTCCACTAGCGGGAGGGACTGAGCAGTTCTTC. It codes for CASSPLAGGTEQFF.

This clonotype was recorded many times. The genes are TRBV12-3 or TRBV12-4 and TRBJ2-1, with 7 positions matching TRBD2. V trimming: 6 bases; J trimming: 1 base; junction bases outside the gene matches: 6. CDR3 size: 15 residues. CDR3 coding DNA: TGTGCCAGCAGAGTAGCGGGCCGATCCTACAATGAGCAGTTCTTC. It codes for CASRVAGRSYNEQFF.

The rearrangement links TRBV19 to TRBJ2-7, with 10 bases identical to TRBD2. V lost 5 bases to trimming and J lost 2 bases; unmatched junction nucleotides: 6. Germline V gene sequence: CDR1 LNHDA, CDR2 SQIVND (reference sequence). The CDR3 covers 15 residues. CDR3 residues: CASSVVAGGAYEQYF. As DNA, the CDR3 is TGTGCCAGTAGTGTGGTAGCGGGGGGCGCCTACGAGCAGTACTTC.

This clonotype has just a few counts. This rearrangement joins TRBV19 to TRBJ2-1, with 12 bases aligning to TRBD1. CDR1 LNHDA and CDR2 SQIVND come from the germline V gene (reference sequence). CDR3 length: 15 residues. After removal of 5 bases from V and 7 bases from J, the junction contained 6 bases not matched to a gene. Here the CDR3 DNA reads TGTGCCAGTAGTCTCCGGGACAGGGGGCATAATGAGCAGTTCTTC. The encoded protein is CASSLRDRGHNEQFF.

The chain employs TRBV20-1 and TRBJ2-3; D uncertain. The CDR3 sequence is 14 residues long. Deletions cut 2 bases from V and 2 bases from J, with 11 bases between. CDR1 is DFQATT, CDR2 SNEGSKA, per germline (reference sequence). The DNA of the CDR3 is TGCAGTGCTAGACCAGGAAGACTCACAGATACGCAGTATTTT. Amino acid sequence: CSARPGRLTDTQYF.

As regards this clonotype: This could be a read error, since a much larger clone is one nucleotide away. CDR3 sequence reads: CAWSSRTDLTEAFF. The CDR3, as DNA: TGTGCCTGGAGTTCCAGGACAGACCTCACGGAAGCTTTCTTT. This sequence joins TRBV30 and TRBJ1-1, with a possible D match to TRBD1 (6 bases). CDR3 length: 14 amino acids. Germline values: CDR1 GTSNPN, CDR2 SVGIG (reference sequence). Trimming cost V 2 bases and J 8 bases, with 18 bases left between them. The whole variable domain, remainder taken from reference TRBV30 and TRBJ1-1, is SQTIHQWPATLVQPVGSPLSLECTVEGTSNPNLYWYRQAAGRGLQLLFYSVGIGQISSEVPQNLSASRPQDRQFILSSKKLLLSDSGFYLCAWSSRTDLTEAFFGQGTRLTVV.

The chain couples TRBV5-5 to TRBJ2-1, with TRBD2 matching over 9 bases. Germline values: CDR1 SGHKS, CDR2 YYEKEE (reference sequence). This CDR3 has 17 amino acids. V lost 4 bases and J lost 2; bases outside the gene matches: 10. Written as DNA, the CDR3 is TGTGCCAGCAGCACGGATGGCGGGAGGGCGCCCTACAATGAGCAGTTCTTC. Residues: CASSTDGGRAPYNEQFF.

The sample holds a few counts of this clonotype. The chain carries TRBV30 and TRBJ1-2, with 9 positions matching TRBD1. CDR3 length equals 15 residues. Germline V CDR1 and CDR2: GTSNPN, SVGIG (reference sequence). V shed 5 bases, J shed 1 base, and the junction held 8 bases outside the gene matches. CDR3 nucleotide sequence: TGTGCCTGGGGTTGGACAGGGGATAATAACTATGGCTACACCTTC. Its protein is CAWGWTGDNNYGYTF.

This clonotype was detected many times. The V call is TRBV6-2 or TRBV6-3, the J call TRBJ1-2; D not certain. The CDR3 is 13 amino acids. V lost 6 bases to trimming and J lost 5 bases, with 13 bases between them. Per germline, CDR1 MNHEY and CDR2 SVGEGT. CDR3 sequence: CASRIPSLYGYTF. DNA of the CDR3: TGTGCCAGCAGGATCCCTTCCTTGTATGGCTACACCTTC.